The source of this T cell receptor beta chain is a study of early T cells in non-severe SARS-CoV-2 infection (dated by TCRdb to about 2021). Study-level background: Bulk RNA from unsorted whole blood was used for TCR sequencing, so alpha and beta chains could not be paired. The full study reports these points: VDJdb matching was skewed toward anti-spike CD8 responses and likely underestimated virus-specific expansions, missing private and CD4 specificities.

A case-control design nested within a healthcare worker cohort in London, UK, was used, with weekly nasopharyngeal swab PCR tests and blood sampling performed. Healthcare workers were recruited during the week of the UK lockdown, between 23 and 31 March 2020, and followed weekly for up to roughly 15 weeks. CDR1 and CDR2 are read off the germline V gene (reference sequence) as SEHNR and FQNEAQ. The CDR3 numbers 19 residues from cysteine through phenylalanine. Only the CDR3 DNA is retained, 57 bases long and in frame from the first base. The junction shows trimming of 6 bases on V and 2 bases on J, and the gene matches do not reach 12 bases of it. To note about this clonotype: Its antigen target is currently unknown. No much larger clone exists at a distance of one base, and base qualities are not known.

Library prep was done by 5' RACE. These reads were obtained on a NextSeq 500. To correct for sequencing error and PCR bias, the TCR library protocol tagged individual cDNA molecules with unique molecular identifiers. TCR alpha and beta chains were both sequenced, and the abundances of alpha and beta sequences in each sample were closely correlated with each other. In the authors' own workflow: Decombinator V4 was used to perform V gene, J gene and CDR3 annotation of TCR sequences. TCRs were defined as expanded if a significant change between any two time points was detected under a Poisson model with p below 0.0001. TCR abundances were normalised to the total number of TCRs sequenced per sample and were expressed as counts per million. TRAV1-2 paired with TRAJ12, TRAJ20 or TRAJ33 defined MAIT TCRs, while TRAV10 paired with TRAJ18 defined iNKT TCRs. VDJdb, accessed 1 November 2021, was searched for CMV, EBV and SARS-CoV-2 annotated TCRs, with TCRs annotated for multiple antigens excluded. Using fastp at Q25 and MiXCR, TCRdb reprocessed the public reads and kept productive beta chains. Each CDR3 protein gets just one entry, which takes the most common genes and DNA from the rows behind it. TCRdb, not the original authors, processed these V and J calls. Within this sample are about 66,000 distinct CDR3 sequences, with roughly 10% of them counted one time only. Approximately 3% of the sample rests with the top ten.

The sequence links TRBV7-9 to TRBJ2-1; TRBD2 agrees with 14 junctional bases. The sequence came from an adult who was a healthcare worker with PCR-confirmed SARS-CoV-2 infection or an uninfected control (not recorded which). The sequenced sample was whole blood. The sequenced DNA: TGTGCCAGCAGATCGGGACTAGCGGGAGTAGGCGTTCCCTACAATGAGCAGTTCTTC. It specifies CASRSGLAGVGVPYNEQFF.